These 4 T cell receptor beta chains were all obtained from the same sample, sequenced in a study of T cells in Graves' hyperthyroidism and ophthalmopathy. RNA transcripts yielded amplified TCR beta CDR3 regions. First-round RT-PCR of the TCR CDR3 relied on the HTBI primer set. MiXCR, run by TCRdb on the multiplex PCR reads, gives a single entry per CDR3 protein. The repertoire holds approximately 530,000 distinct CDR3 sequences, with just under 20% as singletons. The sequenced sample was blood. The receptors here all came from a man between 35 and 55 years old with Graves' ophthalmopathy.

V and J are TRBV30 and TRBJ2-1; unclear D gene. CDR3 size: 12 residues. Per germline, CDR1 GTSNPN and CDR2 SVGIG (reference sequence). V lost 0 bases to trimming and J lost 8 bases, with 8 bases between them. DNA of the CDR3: TGTGCCTGGAGTGTACTACGGGATGAGCAGTTCTTC. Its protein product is CAWSVLRDEQFF. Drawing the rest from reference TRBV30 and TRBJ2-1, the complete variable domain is SQTIHQWPATLVQPVGSPLSLECTVEGTSNPNLYWYRQAAGRGLQLLFYSVGIGQISSEVPQNLSASRPQDRQFILSSKKLLLSDSGFYLCAWSVLRDEQFFGPGTRLTVL.

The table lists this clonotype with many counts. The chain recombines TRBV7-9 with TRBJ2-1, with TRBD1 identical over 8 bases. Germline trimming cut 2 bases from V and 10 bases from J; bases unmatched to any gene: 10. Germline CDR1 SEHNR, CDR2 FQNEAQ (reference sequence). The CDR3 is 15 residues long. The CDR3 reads CASSLWQGAPKEQFF. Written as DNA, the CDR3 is TGTGCCAGCAGCTTATGGCAGGGGGCCCCTAAAGAGCAGTTCTTC.

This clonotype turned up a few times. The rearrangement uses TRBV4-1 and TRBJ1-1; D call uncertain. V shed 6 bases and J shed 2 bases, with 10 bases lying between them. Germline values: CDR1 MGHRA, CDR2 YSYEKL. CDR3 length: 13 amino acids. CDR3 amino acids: CASRLQTNTEAFF. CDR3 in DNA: TGCGCCAGCAGGCTACAGACCAACACTGAAGCTTTCTTT.

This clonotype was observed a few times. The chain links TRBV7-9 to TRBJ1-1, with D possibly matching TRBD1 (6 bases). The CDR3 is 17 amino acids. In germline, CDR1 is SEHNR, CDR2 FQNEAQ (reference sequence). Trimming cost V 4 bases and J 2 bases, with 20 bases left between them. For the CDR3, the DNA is TGTGCCAGCAGCTGGAGTGATGGGGGCCTTACAAACACTGAAGCTTTCTTT. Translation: CASSWSDGGLTNTEAFF.